Reported below is one TCR beta chain. There is no known antigen for this receptor. Base qualities were left out, and no much larger clone turns up one base away. These data are taken from a study of shared T cell receptors in the human thymus (dated by TCRdb to the early 2020s). About the study as a whole: The study examined how the human thymus generates shared, self-reactive T-cell receptor alpha chains.

Sequences KGHSH (CDR1) and LQKENI (CDR2) are obtained from the germline V gene. The germline ends are 21 bases apart after V is trimmed by 5 bases and J by 4 bases. The CDR3 has 16 amino acids, counting the end cysteine and phenylalanine. The read is trimmed to its CDR3 DNA, 48 bases read in frame from base 1. Library preparation was by the immunoSEQ multiplex PCR assay. TCRdb re-hosts the immuneACCESS table, in-frame sequences only. Its copies lack some clones; in the studies checked, an unresolved V gene accounts for under half of them, and the cause for the rest is not known. Within this sample are 550,000 to 800,000 clones, with around 85% of them counted one time only. Of the sample, roughly 0.01% is held by the ten largest clones. The same specimen was also included in a second study, on human thymus T cells. The second study's paper adds: Immunologically healthy infants undergoing open corrective cardiac surgery for congenital heart defects in Finland were used as donors. Thymus tissue was obtained as surgical resects removed during corrective cardiac surgery. Usage of V and J gene segments appeared to be biased in both the thymic and the peripheral blood repertoires. Highly overlapping thymic TCR repertoires among unrelated individuals were reported in the related research. The study used about eight infant thymus samples plus four related peripheral blood samples to characterize TCR alpha and beta repertoires. The cohort included six male and a couple of female infants, with donor ages spanning 7 to 244 days. Thymocytes were freed from the tissue by mechanical means and kept at -70 degrees C as pellets of 10-30 million cells. A QIAsymphony instrument was used to extract genomic DNA from the frozen cell pellets. The immunoSEQ multiplex PCR assay was used to amplify the TCRB and TCRAD loci from a standardized amount of quality-controlled genomic DNA. The V(D)J region was spanned by amplicons of a length sufficient to cover the CDR3 and to identify V and J genes. Amplicon sequencing was performed on an Illumina platform through the commercial immunoSEQ service. Primer bias and sequencing errors were corrected as previously described, and TCRAD and TCRB definitions were based on the IMGT database. Analysis of the repertoires was done with immunoSEQ Analyzer 3.0 and VDJTools and included basic statistics, V/J segment usage, diversity estimates, rarefaction and pairwise overlap. Chao1, ChaoE, Efron-Thisted, Shannon and inverse Simpson indices were used to estimate diversity, which was also estimated on datasets down-sampled to the smallest sample. Repertoire overlap was assessed by strict matching of CDR3 nucleotide sequence, V gene and J gene, and clustering was done by Jaccard-based multidimensional scaling. On average, thymus samples gave 800,000 or so unique TCRB clonotypes, whereas blood samples gave roughly 80,000.

Sequenced input: thymocytes. Recombination linked TRBV18 to TRBJ2-7, with TRBD2 as a weak D call on 6 bases. This TCR came from a girl under two years old with a congenital heart defect. Donor details come from another sample of the same person, matched by shared clones. CDR3 reads: CASSSIRGTGAYEQYF. The DNA is as follows: TGTGCCAGCTCAAGTATTCGCGGGACTGGGGCTTACGAGCAGTACTTC.